One and the same sample provided the 9 T cell receptor beta chains below, sequenced in a study of cytomegalovirus exposure and HLA in healthy donors. Vbeta (60) and Jbeta (13) primers were used in the PCR. Clones were sequenced by immunoSEQ multiplex PCR, and TCRdb holds only the in-frame ones, with some missing. The sample records roughly 150,000 clones, approximately 80% being singletons. The specimen was PBMCs. Receptor source: a woman aged 18-35 years in good health and CMV-seronegative.

The chain uses TRBV11-2 and TRBJ2-2; TRBD2 might be the D (6 bases). CDR1 is SGHAT, CDR2 FQNNGV, per germline. This CDR3 region has 15 residues. Trimming shortened V by 1 base and J by 5 bases, and 11 bases separated the two germline ends. The CDR3 DNA follows: TGTGCCAGCAGCTTAGTAGCGGCGGGAACCGGGGAGCTGTTTTTT. Protein sequence: CASSLVAAGTGELFF.

The chain couples TRBV7-9 to TRBJ1-1; D call uncertain. Germline-derived CDR1 and CDR2 are SEHNR and FQNEAQ (reference sequence). V was cut by 7 bases and J by 4 bases, with 19 bases left in between. The CDR3 length is 15 residues. The CDR3 sequence is CASNPSLSSSTEAFF. CDR3 sequence (DNA): TGTGCCAGCAACCCGTCCCTTTCTTCGAGCACTGAAGCTTTCTTT.

The chain uses TRBV19 and TRBJ1-2; tentatively, D is TRBD1 (5 bases). Trimming pared 0 bases from V and 3 bases from J, leaving 17 bases between. The CDR3 totals 17 residues. Per the germline V gene, CDR1 is LNHDA and CDR2 is SQIVND (reference sequence). The CDR3 sequence: CASSIDLGAVSYYGYTF. The CDR3 coding sequence is TGTGCCAGTAGTATAGATCTAGGGGCAGTATCATACTATGGCTACACCTTC.

In the case of this clone: At one end, the junction sequence differs from germline, possibly due to a read error. The chain combines TRBV6-1 with TRBJ2-6; possibly TRBD1 for D (6 bases). Germline CDR1 reads MNHNS; CDR2 reads SASEGT. CDR3 length: 16 amino acids. The CDR3 is CASSEGTVSGANGLTF. The CDR3 bases are TGTGCCAGCAGTGAAGGGACAGTCTCTGGGGCCAACGGCCTGACTTTC.

Here the CDR3 reads CASRQGIMNTEAFF. Written as DNA, the CDR3 is TGTGCCAGCAGACAGGGGATTATGAACACTGAAGCTTTCTTT. The genes are TRBV6-5 and TRBJ1-1; 7 nucleotides match TRBD1. Trimming took 6 bases from V and 0 from J; bases not matched to a gene: 4. The CDR3 is 14 amino acids. Per the germline V gene, CDR1 is MNHEY and CDR2 is SVGAGI.

This chain links TRBV27 with TRBJ1-4; 11 nucleotides align to TRBD1. Germline V lookup: CDR1 MNHEY, CDR2 SMNVEV (reference sequence). The CDR3 is 14 residues long. V was pared by 6 bases and J by 7 bases, with 4 bases of the junction left unmatched. CDR3 DNA: TGTGCCAGCAGCCCGGACAGGGGGCTTGAAAAACTGTTTTTT. It translates to CASSPDRGLEKLFF.

The CDR3 loop is CASSWDSKGTEAFF. CDR3 sequence (DNA): TGTGCCAGTAGTTGGGACTCCAAGGGCACTGAAGCTTTCTTT. The chain combines TRBV19 with TRBJ1-1; D possibly corresponds to TRBD1 (5 bases). V lost 5 bases and J lost 4, with 14 bases in between. The CDR3 spans 14 residues. Germline CDR1 and CDR2: LNHDA and SQIVND (reference sequence).

The rearrangement uses TRBV7-9 and TRBJ2-1; tentatively, D is TRBD2 (5 bases). The CDR3 contains 15 residues. Trimming left V 2 bases short and J 2 bases short, with 10 bases between. Germline CDR1 is SEHNR and CDR2 is FQNEAQ (reference sequence). CDR3 sequence reads: CASSLSSGTYNEQFF. The CDR3 DNA follows: TGTGCCAGCAGCTTATCCTCGGGGACCTACAATGAGCAGTTCTTC.

V gene TRBV6-5 combines with J gene TRBJ1-2; a possible D gene is TRBD1 (5 bases). The germline V gene has CDR1 MNHEY and CDR2 SVGAGI. This CDR3 contains 14 residues. V gave up 0 bases and J gave up 0 bases, with 5 bases separating them. CDR3 sequence (DNA): TGTGCCAGCAGTTACTCGACAGCTAACTATGGCTACACCTTC. Its translation: CASSYSTANYGYTF.